The clone carrying this TCR beta chain was counted at least ten times. The target antigen is unknown. The data belong to a study of T cells after yellow fever vaccination. Turning to the study itself: The fractions with low cell numbers were processed using SMART-Seq v4 Ultra Low Input. Study-wide points: The study re-detected most primary-vaccination clones after the booster (96% CD4, roughly 90% CD8).

UMIs were added to TCR cDNA along with a universal primer site when it was made by 5'RACE template switching. One entry per CDR3 protein, called by TCRdb with MiXCR from the 5' RACE reads. The repertoire consists of around 250,000 distinct CDR3 sequences, with less than 9% occurring once and the leading ten covering roughly 0.9%. V dropped 7 bases and J dropped 4; count of bases not matched to a gene: 5. The CDR3 is 14 residues long. The TCR comes from a man aged 25 to 40 who received the YFV17D yellow fever vaccine. J is TRBJ2-3 and V is TRBV12-3 or TRBV12-4, with 10 nucleotides matching TRBD2. Specimen: CD4+ T cells sorted from PBMCs, collected 15 days after the yellow fever booster vaccination. The CDR3 DNA follows: TGTGCCAGCAAGCCTAGCGGGAGCTCAGATACGCAGTATTTT. Its protein product is CASKPSGSSDTQYF.